The next 5 T cell receptor beta chains were all read from a single sample in a study of massively parallel sequencing of T cell beta chains. TCRdb re-derived calls from the 5' RACE reads in MiXCR, one entry per CDR3 protein. The sample has fewer than 4,500 distinct CDR3 sequences; 30% to 45% are singletons. Input material: commercial RNA from peripheral blood pooled from many donors. These receptors came from a pool of human donors in good health; the sample was commercial RNA pooled from many donors.

V gene TRBV7-2 combines with J gene TRBJ2-3, with D perhaps TRBD2 (6 bases). This CDR3 is 12 amino acids long. Germline CDR1 is SGHTA and CDR2 is FQGNSA. V was shortened by 6 bases and J by 6 bases, with 10 bases between the two germline ends. CDR3 DNA sequence: TGTGCCAGCAGTTTCGGGAGTGATACGCAGTATTTT. As protein: CASSFGSDTQYF.

The gene calls are TRBV20-1 and TRBJ1-6; the D gene is possibly TRBD1 (5 bases). V lost 2 bases and J 6 bases, leaving 5 bases between the germline ends. This CDR3 has 12 amino acids. The germline gives CDR1 DFQATT, CDR2 SNEGSKA (reference sequence). CDR3 nucleotides: TGCAGTGCTAGACAGGGTAATTCACCCCTCCACTTT. Encoded protein: CSARQGNSPLHF.

This clonotype was seen more than once but under ten times. V is TRBV20-1 and J is TRBJ1-5; D is undetermined. The V end lost 1 base, the J end lost 7 bases, and 14 bases lay between the germline ends. Germline loops: CDR1 DFQATT, CDR2 SNEGSKA (reference sequence). The CDR3 extends over 14 amino acids. The CDR3 region has the DNA TGCAGTGCTAGAGTTGGTGGTTCCAGCCAGCCCCAGCATTTT. Its translation: CSARVGGSSQPQHF.

This rearrangement joins TRBV5-4 to TRBJ2-3; D is perhaps TRBD1 (5 bases). Germline values: CDR1 SGHNT, CDR2 YYREEE (reference sequence). This CDR3 spans 14 amino acids. Trimming cost V 1 base and J 2 bases, with 8 bases left between them. The CDR3 bases are TGTGCCAGCAGCTTGCGACAGATCACAGATACGCAGTATTTT. This encodes CASSLRQITDTQYF. The full variable domain, with the rest looked up from reference TRBV5-4 and TRBJ2-3, is ETGVTQSPTHLIKTRGQQVTLRCSSQSGHNTVSWYQQALGQGPQFIFQYYREEENGRGNFPPRFSGLQFPNYSSELNVNALELDDSALYLCASSLRQITDTQYFGPGTRLTVL.

By sample share, this clonotype is medium-sized (0.01 to 0.1%). The V and J genes are TRBV20-1 and TRBJ1-2; no clear D gene. Trimming stripped 0 bases from V and 2 bases from J, with 7 bases between. This CDR3 comprises 13 residues. Germline V gene data show CDR1 as DFQATT and CDR2 as SNEGSKA (reference sequence). DNA of the CDR3: TGCAGTGCTAGAGACCCCAGAAACTATGGCTACACCTTC. Translation: CSARDPRNYGYTF.